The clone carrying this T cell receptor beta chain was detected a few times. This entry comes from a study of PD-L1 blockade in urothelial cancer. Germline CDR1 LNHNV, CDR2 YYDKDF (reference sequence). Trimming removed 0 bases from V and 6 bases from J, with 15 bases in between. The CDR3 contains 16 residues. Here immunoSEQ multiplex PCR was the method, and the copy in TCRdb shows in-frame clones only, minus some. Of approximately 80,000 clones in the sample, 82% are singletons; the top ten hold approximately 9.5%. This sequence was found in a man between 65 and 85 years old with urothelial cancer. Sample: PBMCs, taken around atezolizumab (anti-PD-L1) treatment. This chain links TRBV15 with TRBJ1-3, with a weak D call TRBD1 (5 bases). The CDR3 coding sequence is TGTGCCACCAGCAGAGAACGAAGGGGAATTGAAAACACCATATATTTT. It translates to CATSRERRGIENTIYF.